The 14 T cell receptor beta chains reported below all come from one sample, sequenced in a study of T cell responses to AZD1222 COVID-19 vaccine. Using immunoSEQ multiplex PCR, the repertoire was profiled, and TCRdb retains in-frame clones only, with some absent. The data contain around 72,000 clones, around 82% of them singletons. The sample consisted of peripheral blood, taken on day 0 of AZD1222 vaccination. The receptor set was obtained from an adult in good health.

The DNA of the CDR3 is TGTGCCAGCAGACCCATGCTGAACACCGGGGAGCTGTTTTTT. Translation: CASRPMLNTGELFF. V gene TRBV7-3 combines with J gene TRBJ2-2, with unresolved D. The CDR3 extends over 14 amino acids. Germline assignment: CDR1 SGHTA and CDR2 FQGTGA. Trimming took off 6 bases at V and 1 base at J, with 9 bases between the two ends.

V and J are TRBV3-1 (or the pseudogene TRBV3-2) and TRBJ1-1; D is unclear. Trimming removed 6 bases at V and 6 bases at J, with 14 bases between. The CDR3 extends over 13 amino acids. Germline CDR1 reads LGHDT; CDR2 reads YNNKEL (reference sequence). CDR3 loop: CASRRKGLAEAFF. Written as DNA, the CDR3 is TGTGCCAGCAGGCGGAAAGGGCTCGCTGAAGCTTTCTTT.

The chain employs TRBV6-6 and TRBJ2-7, with 7 bases fitting TRBD1. CDR1 is MNHNY and CDR2 is SVGAGI in the germline V gene (reference sequence). CDR3 length: 16 residues. V lost 0 bases to trimming and J lost 2 bases; unmatched junction nucleotides: 7. CDR3 amino acids: CASSYSRPDRTYEQYF. CDR3 sequence (DNA): TGTGCCAGCAGTTACTCGAGACCGGACAGGACCTACGAGCAGTACTTC.

In its sample, this clone was seen a few times. J is TRBJ2-7 and V is TRBV7-8, with D possibly being TRBD1 (5 bases). This CDR3 region has 14 residues. Germline V gene lookup returns CDR1 SGHVS and CDR2 FQNEAQ. V lost 2 bases, J lost 3 bases, and 11 bases lay in between. In DNA, the CDR3 is TGTGCCAGCAGCTTAAGAGCAGGGATCTACGAGCAGTACTTC. This gives the protein CASSLRAGIYEQYF.

This clone was seen a few times. The chain is built from TRBV7-9 and TRBJ2-1; TRBD2 aligns across 8 bases. V shed 5 bases, J shed 6 bases, and the junction held 12 bases outside the gene matches. Germline-derived CDR1 and CDR2 are SEHNR and FQNEAQ (reference sequence). The CDR3 runs to 16 residues. The CDR3 bases are TGTGCCAGCAGCCCCCGCCGCGCGGGGGGACTCAATGAGCAGTTCTTC. Amino acids: CASSPRRAGGLNEQFF.

This clone appeared a single time. The chain is built from TRBV6-5 and TRBJ2-7, with D possibly matching TRBD2 (5 bases). Germline CDR1 reads MNHEY; CDR2 reads SVGAGI. The CDR3 is 15 amino acids. Trimming left V 7 bases short and J 0 bases short, with 16 bases between. In nucleotides, the CDR3 is TGTGCCAGCACCTTGAGGGTAGGGTTCTCCTACGAGCAGTACTTC. Translating it yields CASTLRVGFSYEQYF.

This clone came up once. The chain links TRBV2 to TRBJ2-7, with D possibly being TRBD1 (6 bases). There are 15 residues in the CDR3. V shed 0 bases and J shed 0 bases, with 9 bases lying between them. Germline V lookup: CDR1 SNHLY, CDR2 FYNNEI. The CDR3 spells CASSEADRYSYEQYF. The DNA of the CDR3 is TGTGCCAGCAGTGAAGCGGACAGATACTCCTACGAGCAGTACTTC.

V is TRBV5-1 and J is TRBJ2-3; 7 bases map to TRBD2. J lost 1 base, V lost 0 bases, and 8 bases had no gene match. The CDR3 extends over 17 amino acids. Germline CDR1 reads SGHRS; CDR2 reads YFSETQ. The CDR3 loop is CASSLEGRTRGTDTQYF. CDR3 DNA sequence: TGCGCCAGCAGCTTGGAAGGGAGGACTAGGGGCACAGATACGCAGTATTTT.

The chain has TRBV27 and TRBJ2-6; D may be TRBD1 or TRBD2 (5 bases each). This CDR3 region has 15 residues. Trimming cost V 8 bases and J 0 bases, with 11 bases left between them. Per germline, CDR1 MNHEY and CDR2 SMNVEV (reference sequence). The CDR3, as DNA: TGTGCCAGCGGGGGTTTGAGCTCTGGGGCCAACGTCCTGACTTTC. The encoded protein is CASGGLSSGANVLTF. Complete variable domain (other parts from reference TRBV27 and TRBJ2-6): EAQVTQNPRYLITVTGKKLTVTCSQNMNHEYMSWYRQDPGLGLRQIYYSMNVEVTDKGDVPEGYKVSRKEKRNFPLILESPSPNQTSLYFCASGGLSSGANVLTFGAGSRLTVL.

This chain links TRBV25-1 with TRBJ1-4, with D uncertain. Trimming pared 4 bases from V and 2 bases from J, leaving 14 bases between. CDR1 is MGHDK and CDR2 is SYGVNS in the germline V gene. The CDR3 loop spans 16 amino acids. This chain's CDR3 is CASSGGFVGTNEKLFF. In DNA form, the CDR3 reads TGTGCCAGCAGTGGCGGTTTCGTGGGGACTAATGAAAAACTGTTTTTT.

V usage is TRBV10-3 and J usage is TRBJ1-2; 7 nucleotides align to TRBD1. The germline gives CDR1 ENHRY, CDR2 SYGVKD. CDR3 size: 14 residues. Germline trimming cut 0 bases from V and 6 bases from J; bases unmatched to any gene: 4. The CDR3 loop reads CAISESGGADGYTF. CDR3 sequence (DNA): TGTGCCATCAGTGAGTCAGGGGGCGCAGATGGCTACACCTTC.

The chain carries TRBV9 and TRBJ1-3; 7 nucleotides align to TRBD1. CDR1 and CDR2 (germline): SGDLS, YYNGEE. The CDR3 sequence is 20 residues long. Trimming at V came to 0 bases and at J to 0 bases, leaving 15 bases not matched to a gene. DNA of the CDR3: TGTGCCAGCAGCGTAGGAGGGGGTTGGGACAGCGAATTCTCTGGAAACACCATATATTTT. Its translation: CASSVGGGWDSEFSGNTIYF. The variable domain in full, with the rest retrieved from reference TRBV9 and TRBJ1-3, is DSGVTQTPKHLITATGQRVTLRCSPRSGDLSVYWYQQSLDQGLQFLIQYYNGEERAKGNILERFSAQQFPDLHSELNLSSLELGDSALYFCASSVGGGWDSEFSGNTIYFGEGSWLTVV.

This chain connects TRBV13 to TRBJ1-3, with 11 bases fitting TRBD1. CDR3 size: 15 residues. The germline CDR1 and CDR2 sequences are PRHDT and FYEKMQ (reference sequence). V lost 5 bases, J lost 4 bases, and 4 bases stayed unmatched. In DNA, the CDR3 is TGTGCCAGCAGCCAGGACAGGGGGCTCGGAAACACCATATATTTT. Translated, it gives CASSQDRGLGNTIYF.

The chain employs TRBV27 and TRBJ2-3, with a weak D call TRBD1 (6 bases). Germline CDR1 reads MNHEY; CDR2 reads SMNVEV (reference sequence). V lost 8 bases and J lost 0, with 15 bases in between. The CDR3 spans 15 residues. As DNA, the CDR3 is TGTGCCAGCCGGGCCAGGGGCCCTAGCACAGATACGCAGTATTTT. It specifies CASRARGPSTDTQYF.